These 32 T cell receptor beta chains came from one sample sequenced in a study of blood T cell repertoires in COVID-19. The assay was immunoSEQ multiplex PCR, and TCRdb's table has in-frame clones only and misses some. The data contain some 260,000 clones, around 90% of them singletons. Sequencing input: peripheral blood. The receptor source for this set is a woman between 65 and 79 years old with COVID-19, enrolled during active disease.

This clone was seen once. The rearrangement uses TRBV7-8 and TRBJ1-1; maybe TRBD1 (6 bases). V was clipped by 5 bases and J by 2 bases, with 15 bases between them. Per the germline V gene, CDR1 is SGHVS and CDR2 is FQNEAQ. The CDR3 loop spans 15 amino acids. The CDR3 sequence: CASSVRWTANTEAFF. In nucleotides, the CDR3 is TGTGCCAGCAGCGTTAGATGGACAGCCAACACTGAAGCTTTCTTT.

The rearrangement uses TRBV11-2 and TRBJ2-1; TRBD1 matches 10 bases. Trimming at V came to 5 bases and at J to 8 bases, leaving 9 bases not matched to a gene. The CDR3 is made up of 15 amino acids. Germline assignment: CDR1 SGHAT and CDR2 FQNNGV. The CDR3 DNA sequence: TGTGCCAGCAGCCCAAGAGGGACAGGGGATCATGAGCAGTTCTTC. This translates into CASSPRGTGDHEQFF. The whole variable domain, filled in from reference TRBV11-2 and TRBJ2-1, reads EAGVAQSPRYKIIEKRQSVAFWCNPISGHATLYWYQQILGQGPKLLIQFQNNGVVDDSQLPKDRFSAERLKGVDSTLKIQPAKLEDSAVYLCASSPRGTGDHEQFFGPGTRLTVL.

The chain recombines TRBV25-1 with TRBJ2-1, with 7 nucleotides matching TRBD1. The trim removed 5 bases at V and 0 bases at J, leaving 7 bases unmatched. Germline values: CDR1 MGHDK, CDR2 SYGVNS. CDR3 length: 16 amino acids. In DNA, the CDR3 is TGTGCCAGCAGTTCGGGATGGGACAGCTCCTACAATGAGCAGTTCTTC. It codes for CASSSGWDSSYNEQFF. Combining the CDR3 with reference TRBV25-1 and TRBJ2-1 gives the whole variable domain EADIYQTPRYLVIGTGKKITLECSQTMGHDKMYWYQQDPGMELHLIHYSYGVNSTEKGDLSSESTVSRIRTEHFPLTLESARPSHTSQYLCASSSGWDSSYNEQFFGPGTRLTVL.

V gene TRBV28 combines with J gene TRBJ2-1; TRBD1 might be the D (6 bases). This CDR3 has 16 amino acids. Deletions cut 6 bases from V and 5 bases from J, with 20 bases between. CDR1 MDHEN and CDR2 SYDVKM come from the germline V gene. This chain's CDR3 is CASSSYRATANNEQFF. In DNA form, the CDR3 reads TGTGCCAGCAGCTCTTACAGGGCGACGGCCAACAATGAGCAGTTCTTC.

The chain links TRBV29-1 to TRBJ2-1, with a weak D call TRBD2 (5 bases). Trimming shortened V by 3 bases and J by 7 bases, and 13 bases separated the two germline ends. This CDR3 has 13 residues. Germline values: CDR1 SQVTM, CDR2 ANQGSEA. The chain's CDR3 is CSVEASTGNEQFF. The CDR3, as DNA: TGCAGCGTTGAGGCCTCGACGGGGAATGAGCAGTTCTTC.

This chain links TRBV5-1 with TRBJ2-2, with D tentatively TRBD2 (6 bases). Germline-derived CDR1 and CDR2 are SGHRS and YFSETQ. The CDR3 totals 15 residues. V was pared by 10 bases and J by 1 base, with 17 bases between. The CDR3 region is CAPFGGAVNTGELFF. Here the CDR3 DNA reads TGCGCCCCCTTCGGGGGTGCCGTGAACACCGGGGAGCTGTTTTTT.

This clone has only one observation. CDR3 sequence reads: CASSLAVLGQSRGRTEAFF. DNA of the CDR3: TGTGCCAGCAGCTTGGCCGTACTCGGACAGTCAAGAGGGCGCACTGAAGCTTTCTTT. The chain uses TRBV5-6 and TRBJ1-1; tentative D call: TRBD1 (6 bases). Trimming left V 0 bases short and J 4 bases short, with 25 bases between. Per germline, CDR1 SGHDT and CDR2 YYEEEE. CDR3 size: 19 residues.

V gene TRBV9 combines with J gene TRBJ2-7; maybe TRBD1 (5 bases). Trimming cost V 4 bases and J 1 base, with 9 bases left between them. This CDR3 region has 13 residues. Germline values: CDR1 SGDLS, CDR2 YYNGEE. The chain's CDR3 is CASSLRDSYEQYF. The CDR3 bases are TGTGCCAGCAGCCTCAGGGATTCCTACGAGCAGTACTTC. Based on the CDR3 plus reference TRBV9 and TRBJ2-7, the full variable domain is DSGVTQTPKHLITATGQRVTLRCSPRSGDLSVYWYQQSLDQGLQFLIQYYNGEERAKGNILERFSAQQFPDLHSELNLSSLELGDSALYFCASSLRDSYEQYFGPGTRLTVT.

CDR3 region: CASSLALNRPSYEQYF. In nucleotides, the CDR3 is TGCGCCAGCAGCTTGGCCCTAAATCGCCCCTCCTACGAGCAGTACTTC. The genes are TRBV5-1 and TRBJ2-7; D is unresolved. Germline CDR1 and CDR2: SGHRS and YFSETQ. The CDR3 loop spans 16 amino acids. The germline V and J ends were trimmed by 0 bases and 0 bases, with 13 bases remaining between them.

The chain couples TRBV5-1 to TRBJ1-2; weak D call: TRBD1 (5 bases). CDR1 is SGHRS and CDR2 is YFSETQ in the germline V gene. The CDR3 length is 13 residues. V lost 1 base and J 8 bases, leaving 12 bases between the germline ends. CDR3 nucleotide sequence: TGCGCCAGCAGCTTGAGGTCAGGGCTAGGCTACACCTTC. Translating it yields CASSLRSGLGYTF.

The chain joins TRBV4-2 to TRBJ1-5; D remains ambiguous. V lost 0 bases and J 1 base, leaving 4 bases between the germline ends. The CDR3 extends over 14 amino acids. Germline V lookup: CDR1 LGHNA, CDR2 YNFKEQ. The CDR3 protein is CASSQDQSNQPQHF. Here the CDR3 DNA reads TGTGCCAGCAGCCAAGATCAGAGCAATCAGCCCCAGCATTTT.

The J gene is TRBJ1-2, the V gene TRBV6-1; D is possibly TRBD1 (5 bases). Trimming removed 3 bases at V and 8 bases at J, with 16 bases between. The CDR3 is made up of 14 amino acids. Germline V gene data show CDR1 as MNHNS and CDR2 as SASEGT. DNA of the CDR3: TGTGCCAGCAGTGATGTGGGGGGGTTTTGGGGCTACACCTTC. This codes for CASSDVGGFWGYTF.

The chain uses TRBV2 and TRBJ2-7, with 8 bases lining up with TRBD2. From germline, CDR1 is SNHLY and CDR2 FYNNEI. The CDR3 contains 14 residues. J was trimmed by 6 bases and V by 6 bases; bases with no gene match: 10. CDR3 DNA: TGTGCCAGCAGGATCCTCGGGAGGGCCCCCGAGCAGTACTTC. Protein sequence: CASRILGRAPEQYF.

The chain links TRBV6-5 to TRBJ2-7; 7 positions agree with TRBD2. V was clipped by 3 bases and J by 5 bases; unmatched bases: 10. This CDR3 contains 15 residues. Germline CDR1 MNHEY, CDR2 SVGAGI. The CDR3 sequence: CASSYGEGRGHEQYF. The CDR3 coding sequence is TGTGCCAGCAGTTATGGGGAGGGGAGAGGACACGAGCAGTACTTC.

The chain links TRBV28 to TRBJ2-2, with 8 bases matching TRBD1. The CDR3 runs to 14 residues. V shed 7 bases, J shed 3 bases, and the junction held 4 bases outside the gene matches. Germline-derived CDR1 and CDR2 are MDHEN and SYDVKM. The CDR3 bases are TGTGCCAGCACCACAGGGGGGCACACCGGGGAGCTGTTTTTT. It yields the protein CASTTGGHTGELFF.

This clone was detected a few times. Other DNA sequences in the same sample also yield this CDR3. The chain joins TRBV9 to TRBJ2-5, with 13 bases matching TRBD2. The V segment lost 3 bases and the J segment 0 bases; nucleotides outside the gene matches: 5. Germline-derived CDR1 and CDR2 are SGDLS and YYNGEE. The CDR3 totals 17 residues. The CDR3, as DNA: TGTGCCAGCAGCGCGGGGACTAGCGGGGTTAACCAAGAGACCCAGTACTTC. Amino acids: CASSAGTSGVNQETQYF. The variable domain in full, completed from reference TRBV9 and TRBJ2-5, reads DSGVTQTPKHLITATGQRVTLRCSPRSGDLSVYWYQQSLDQGLQFLIQYYNGEERAKGNILERFSAQQFPDLHSELNLSSLELGDSALYFCASSAGTSGVNQETQYFGPGTRLLVL.

The rearrangement links TRBV6-5 to TRBJ2-1; 11 nucleotides agree with TRBD2. The CDR3 contains 15 residues. The V segment lost 8 bases and the J segment 7 bases; nucleotides outside the gene matches: 10. Germline V lookup: CDR1 MNHEY, CDR2 SVGAGI. CDR3 nucleotides: TGTGCCAGCGCCCAGGATAGCGGGGGGGGAAATGAGCAGTTCTTC. Encoded protein: CASAQDSGGGNEQFF.

CDR3 DNA sequence: TGTGCCAGTAGTATCCGGGGACAGGTCCAGTATGAAAAACTGTTTTTT. Translating gives CASSIRGQVQYEKLFF. The chain carries TRBV19 and TRBJ1-4, with 8 positions matching TRBD1. The germline V gene has CDR1 LNHDA and CDR2 SQIVND (reference sequence). The CDR3 loop spans 16 amino acids. Trimming took 3 bases from V and 6 from J; bases not matched to a gene: 9.

The chain combines TRBV6-6 with TRBJ1-2, with D uncertain. V was cut by 6 bases and J by 5 bases, with 10 bases left in between. Germline lookup yields CDR1 MNHNY and CDR2 SVGAGI (reference sequence). The CDR3 spans 12 residues. The CDR3 DNA is TGTGCCAGCAGCCCCGGGAAGTATGGCTACACCTTC. Translation gives CASSPGKYGYTF.

The CDR3: CSASNPFSQPQHF. In DNA form, the CDR3 reads TGCAGTGCTAGTAATCCCTTTAGTCAGCCCCAGCATTTT. The chain combines TRBV20-1 with TRBJ1-5; D is undetermined. Trimming shortened V by 3 bases and J by 6 bases, and 12 bases separated the two germline ends. The CDR3 sequence is 13 residues long. Germline CDR1 and CDR2: DFQATT and SNEGSKA (reference sequence).

This clone has a single count. The chain employs TRBV18 and TRBJ1-1; no clear D gene. Germline assignment: CDR1 KGHSH and CDR2 LQKENI. The CDR3 runs to 15 residues. V lost 3 bases and J 3 bases, leaving 14 bases between the germline ends. The CDR3 nucleotides read TGTGCCAGCTCACCGGTCTCGCCTCCGGACACTGAAGCTTTCTTT. Encoded protein: CASSPVSPPDTEAFF.

The J gene is TRBJ2-7, the V gene TRBV7-2; TRBD1 matches at 11 bases. V dropped 4 bases and J dropped 5; count of bases not matched to a gene: 10. Germline assignment: CDR1 SGHTA and CDR2 FQGNSA. The CDR3 contains 16 residues. The CDR3 region is CASSSSGGTGGNEQYF. The CDR3 region has the DNA TGTGCCAGCAGCTCTTCCGGTGGGACAGGGGGTAACGAGCAGTACTTC.

The rearrangement uses TRBV5-1 and TRBJ1-4; D perhaps matches TRBD1 (5 bases). The CDR3 loop spans 14 amino acids. The germline V gene encodes CDR1 SGHRS and CDR2 YFSETQ. The V end lost 4 bases, the J end lost 8 bases, and 15 bases lay between the germline ends. The DNA for the CDR3 is TGCGCCAGCAGCCTCGGTAGGGGAAGGGAAAAACTGTTTTTT. Its protein product is CASSLGRGREKLFF.

This chain uses TRBV6-1 with TRBJ2-1; 9 nucleotides match TRBD2. Germline V gene sequence: CDR1 MNHNS, CDR2 SASEGT. The CDR3 is 16 residues long. The junction had 6 bases not matched to a gene; V was cut back by 2 bases and J by 4 bases. The CDR3 spells CASSEILTSGYNEQFF. The CDR3 bases are TGTGCCAGCAGTGAAATTTTGACTAGCGGTTACAATGAGCAGTTCTTC.

This clone has just a few counts. This chain joins TRBV7-9 and TRBJ2-7; TRBD2 aligns across 10 bases. The CDR3 totals 16 residues. J lost 3 bases, V lost 1 base, and 6 bases had no gene match. Germline V gene sequence: CDR1 SEHNR, CDR2 FQNEAQ (reference sequence). The CDR3 reads CASSLVVAGGLYEQYF. The CDR3, as DNA: TGTGCCAGCAGCTTAGTTGTAGCGGGAGGCCTCTACGAGCAGTACTTC.

This clone was detected only once. The chain has TRBV18 and TRBJ2-1; 9 bases are shared with TRBD1. The trim removed 5 bases at V and 4 bases at J, leaving 6 bases unmatched. CDR1 and CDR2 from the germline V gene are KGHSH and LQKENI. The length of the CDR3 is 15 residues. The CDR3 DNA sequence: TGTGCCAGCTCAGTACAGGGGGCAGGTTACAATGAGCAGTTCTTC. As protein: CASSVQGAGYNEQFF. The full variable domain, its missing parts supplied by reference TRBV18 and TRBJ2-1, is NAGVMQNPRHLVRRRGQEARLRCSPMKGHSHVYWYRQLPEEGLKFMVYLQKENIIDESGMPKERFSAEFPKEGPSILRIQQVVRGDSAAYFCASSVQGAGYNEQFFGPGTRLTVL.

The V and J genes are TRBV5-1 and TRBJ1-2; no definite D call. From germline, CDR1 is SGHRS and CDR2 YFSETQ. Trimming shortened V by 7 bases and J by 1 base, and 17 bases separated the two germline ends. The CDR3 covers 15 residues. CDR3 in amino acids: CASCPAATYNYGYTF. CDR3 sequence (DNA): TGCGCCAGCTGTCCGGCCGCGACTTATAACTATGGCTACACCTTC.

The chain couples TRBV12-3 or TRBV12-4 to TRBJ1-4; no definite D call. The CDR3 extends over 12 amino acids. Trimming left V 6 bases short and J 7 bases short, with 9 bases between. The CDR3, as DNA: TGTGCCAGCAGGGGTACGGGTGAAAAACTGTTTTTT. Translation gives CASRGTGEKLFF.

This rearrangement joins TRBV6-2 or TRBV6-3 to TRBJ1-2; no definite D call. This CDR3 contains 16 residues. Germline assignment: CDR1 MNHEY and CDR2 SVGEGT. The ends were cut back, 0 bases at V and 5 bases at J, with 16 bases in the middle. The CDR3 reads CASSYSGVSWSYGYTF. CDR3 nucleotides: TGTGCCAGCAGTTACTCAGGAGTGTCTTGGAGTTATGGCTACACCTTC.

CDR3 bases: TGCAGTGCCAAGATACAGGGGGAGCAGTTCTTC. Translated, it gives CSAKIQGEQFF. J is TRBJ2-1 and V is TRBV20-1, with 7 bases aligning to TRBD1. The length of the CDR3 is 11 residues. V trimming: 6 bases; J trimming: 10 bases; junction bases outside the gene matches: 6. Per the germline V gene, CDR1 is DFQATT and CDR2 is SNEGSKA (reference sequence).

The chain couples TRBV24-1 to TRBJ1-5; D remains ambiguous. V was cut by 2 bases and J by 4 bases, with 2 bases left in between. Germline CDR1 KGHDR, CDR2 SFDVKD. This CDR3 has 12 residues. In nucleotides, the CDR3 is TGTGCCACCAGTGATTCTAATCAGCCCCAGCATTTT. Protein product: CATSDSNQPQHF.

The chain uses TRBV12-3 or TRBV12-4 and TRBJ2-1; D not certain. Trimming pared 5 bases from V and 4 bases from J, leaving 3 bases between. The CDR3 runs to 11 residues. The CDR3 DNA reads as TGTGCCAGCAGTCAATACAATGAGCAGTTCTTC. This sequence encodes CASSQYNEQFF.